This T cell receptor (beta chain) was retrieved from a study of human T cells and chemical hapten exposure. MiXCR, run by TCRdb on the RACE reads, gives a single entry per CDR3 protein. Among under 450,000 distinct CDR3 sequences listed, over 6% were seen once. Regarding time point: patch test 2, 6 weeks after DPC sensitization. Treatment reported: therapeutic diphenylcyclopropenone sensitization with weekly scalp DPC. The germline V gene encodes CDR1 DFQATT and CDR2 SNEGSKA (reference sequence). The V end lost 3 bases, the J end lost 8 bases, and 13 bases lay between the germline ends. This CDR3 comprises 12 residues.

J is TRBJ1-2 and V is TRBV20-1; the D gene is possibly TRBD1 (5 bases). The sequence came from a young woman with alopecia areata. Some clones in this sample may be carry-over from other donors' samples. This specimen was whole blood, taken in connection with sensitization to the hapten diphenylcyclopropenone (DPC). The DNA of the CDR3 is TGCAGTGCTAGTGGGCGACAGAGCGGCTACACCTTC. Protein product: CSASGRQSGYTF.